The 32 T cell receptor beta chains given below trace back to one sample, sequenced in a study of cytomegalovirus exposure and HLA in healthy donors. Sequencing used immunoSEQ multiplex PCR; TCRdb keeps in-frame clones, though not all of them. This sample has some 150,000 clones, with about 87% found just once. The sequenced sample consisted of PBMCs. The receptor source for this set is a man aged 18 to 30 in good health and CMV-seropositive.

The rearrangement links TRBV10-3 to TRBJ2-1, with TRBD2 matching 8 bases. CDR1 ENHRY and CDR2 SYGVKD come from the germline V gene. V lost 3 bases, J lost 5 bases, and 9 bases stayed unmatched. This CDR3 has 16 amino acids. CDR3 residues: CAISEGGSGTHNEQFF. The CDR3, as DNA: TGTGCCATCAGTGAAGGGGGTAGCGGGACCCACAATGAGCAGTTCTTC.

The chain combines TRBV28 with TRBJ1-2; 10 positions match TRBD1. The CDR3 covers 13 residues. Germline trimming cut 6 bases from V and 6 bases from J; bases unmatched to any gene: 4. Germline CDR1 is MDHEN and CDR2 is SYDVKM. The CDR3 region has the DNA TGTGCCAGCAGGGGGACAGGGGCTAATGGCTACACCTTC. Residues: CASRGTGANGYTF.

The CDR3 region has the DNA TGCGCCAGCAGCCAAGAACTAGCGGGCCGGACCTACAATGAGCAGTTCTTC. It yields the protein CASSQELAGRTYNEQFF. The rearrangement links TRBV4-1 to TRBJ2-1; 9 bases match TRBD2. Looked up from germline, CDR1 is MGHRA and CDR2 is YSYEKL. J lost 2 bases, V lost 0 bases, and 5 bases had no gene match. There are 17 residues in the CDR3.

This chain joins TRBV10-3 and TRBJ1-2; D ambiguous. This CDR3 region has 14 residues. Germline V gives CDR1 ENHRY, CDR2 SYGVKD. V was shortened by 0 bases and J by 8 bases, with 13 bases between the two germline ends. The CDR3, as DNA: TGTGCCATCAGTGAGTCGGCGGGTAGTGGCGGCTACACCTTC. Translation gives CAISESAGSGGYTF.

The chain couples TRBV28 to TRBJ1-2; TRBD1 matches 9 bases. The CDR3 sequence is 15 residues long. Germline V gives CDR1 MDHEN, CDR2 SYDVKM. Trimming removed 5 bases from V and 5 bases from J; junction bases left unmatched: 9. The CDR3 region is CASSPGDRDVYGYTF. CDR3 bases: TGTGCCAGCAGTCCCGGGGACAGGGATGTGTATGGCTACACCTTC.

This chain joins TRBV7-2 and TRBJ1-3; no firm D call. The CDR3 totals 14 residues. CDR1 is SGHTA and CDR2 is FQGNSA in the germline V gene. Trimming removed 5 bases at V and 4 bases at J, with 12 bases between. CDR3 region: CASSPRGGGNTIYF. In DNA form, the CDR3 reads TGTGCCAGCAGCCCCCGAGGAGGAGGAAACACCATATATTTT. The full variable domain, in which reference TRBV7-2 and TRBJ1-3 provide the parts outside the CDR3, is GAGVSQSPSNKVTEKGKDVELRCDPISGHTALYWYRQSLGQGLEFLIYFQGNSAPDKSGLPSDRFSAERTGGSVSTLTIQRTQQEDSAVYLCASSPRGGGNTIYFGEGSWLTVV.

The chain recombines TRBV6-5 with TRBJ1-1; the D gene is possibly TRBD1 (5 bases). CDR1 is MNHEY and CDR2 is SVGAGI in the germline V gene. The CDR3 runs 13 residues. V lost 6 bases and J lost 4, with 12 bases in between. The CDR3 coding sequence is TGTGCCAGCAGATTCAGTAGGGGCACTGAAGCTTTCTTT. Translating gives CASRFSRGTEAFF.

V gene TRBV30 combines with J gene TRBJ2-1; 9 bases match TRBD2. The CDR3 has 15 amino acids. In germline, CDR1 is GTSNPN, CDR2 SVGIG (reference sequence). With V trimmed by 1 base and J by 7 bases, 8 bases remained unmatched. The CDR3 nucleotides are TGTGCCTGGAGTGGGGGGGTTAGCGGGAGAAATGAGCAGTTCTTC. Protein product: CAWSGGVSGRNEQFF.

The V call is TRBV6-1, the J call TRBJ1-5, with D possibly matching TRBD1 (6 bases). CDR3 length: 13 amino acids. Trimming cost V 6 bases and J 0 bases, with 6 bases left between them. Germline values: CDR1 MNHNS, CDR2 SASEGT. DNA for the CDR3: TGTGCCAGCAGGGGACATAGCAATCAGCCCCAGCATTTT. Its protein is CASRGHSNQPQHF.

The chain couples TRBV7-3 to TRBJ2-7, with D maybe TRBD2 (6 bases). V was clipped by 4 bases and J by 4 bases, with 17 bases between them. The CDR3 is 15 amino acids. The V gene's germline CDR1 is SGHTA and CDR2 FQGTGA. CDR3 protein: CASSSRGTERYEQYF. The CDR3 coding sequence is TGTGCCAGCAGCTCGCGTGGGACTGAGAGGTACGAGCAGTACTTC.

This chain uses TRBV4-1 with TRBJ2-6; D unclear. There are 16 residues in the CDR3. The V end was cut by 0 bases, the J end by 4 bases, with 10 bases between. Germline CDR1 is MGHRA and CDR2 is YSYEKL. The CDR3: CASSQDAGLGANVLTF. The CDR3 DNA is TGCGCCAGCAGCCAAGATGCCGGGTTAGGGGCCAACGTCCTGACTTTC.

The V gene is TRBV11-2, the J gene TRBJ2-7; 12 bases fit TRBD2. Germline assignment: CDR1 SGHAT and CDR2 FQNNGV. CDR3 size: 15 residues. Unmatched junction bases numbered 4, after V lost 5 bases and J lost 2 bases. The CDR3 region is CASSLTSGGTYEQYF. DNA for the CDR3: TGTGCCAGCAGCCTTACTAGCGGGGGGACCTACGAGCAGTACTTC.

This chain joins TRBV5-6 and TRBJ1-1; D gene ambiguous. Per the germline V gene, CDR1 is SGHDT and CDR2 is YYEEEE. The V and J ends lost 4 bases and 2 bases respectively, with 3 bases between them. This CDR3 is 11 amino acids long. Here the CDR3 reads CASSLNTEAFF. The CDR3 region has the DNA TGTGCCAGCAGCCTCAACACTGAAGCTTTCTTT.

This clone was observed a single time. The chain links TRBV12-5 to TRBJ2-1; TRBD1 agrees at 11 bases. Unmatched junction bases numbered 8, after V lost 0 bases and J lost 7 bases. CDR3 length: 17 residues. Germline CDR1 reads LGHNT; CDR2 reads FRNRAP. In DNA, the CDR3 is TGTGCTAGTGGTTTGGTACGTGGACAGGGGGCGATGAATGAGCAGTTCTTC. Translation: CASGLVRGQGAMNEQFF.

The chain employs TRBV9 and TRBJ1-1; 8 bases fit TRBD1. Germline V lookup: CDR1 SGDLS, CDR2 YYNGEE. CDR3 size: 16 residues. The V and J ends lost 6 bases and 4 bases, in that order; junction bases with no gene match: 14. DNA for the CDR3: TGTGCCAGCATCGACGCTCCGGGACAGGAGGGCACTGAAGCTTTCTTT. This translates into CASIDAPGQEGTEAFF.

The V call is TRBV18, the J call TRBJ1-5; D gene uncertain. V gave up 5 bases and J gave up 1 base, with 12 bases separating them. From germline, CDR1 is KGHSH and CDR2 LQKENI. This CDR3 contains 15 residues. The CDR3 reads CASSDISGSNQPQHF. The CDR3 nucleotides read TGTGCCAGCTCAGACATCTCGGGGAGCAATCAGCCCCAGCATTTT.

V usage is TRBV6-9 and J usage is TRBJ2-2; no reliable D call. Trimming shortened V by 4 bases and J by 3 bases, and 9 bases separated the two germline ends. This CDR3 is 14 amino acids long. Germline V lookup: CDR1 MNHGY, CDR2 SVAAGI. CDR3 sequence: CASSFDCYTGELFF. The CDR3 DNA sequence: TGTGCCAGCAGTTTCGACTGCTACACCGGGGAGCTGTTTTTT.

The V gene is TRBV5-4, the J gene TRBJ2-1; 9 bases map to TRBD2. The CDR3 contains 16 residues. The germline V gene encodes CDR1 SGHNT and CDR2 YYREEE (reference sequence). Losses at the gene ends were 0 bases for V and 4 bases for J; bases not matched to a gene: 5. The chain's CDR3 is CASSLVAGGTYNEQFF. CDR3 in DNA: TGTGCCAGCAGCTTGGTCGCGGGGGGGACTTACAATGAGCAGTTCTTC.

The genes are TRBV4-1 and TRBJ2-7; D may be TRBD2 (7 bases). The CDR3 contains 14 residues. Germline values: CDR1 MGHRA, CDR2 YSYEKL. V shed 1 base and J shed 5 bases, with 12 bases lying between them. As DNA, the CDR3 is TGCGCCAGCAGCCAAGGGGGGGGCCTCCACGAGCAGTACTTC. Its protein product is CASSQGGGLHEQYF.

V is TRBV6-1 and J is TRBJ1-4, with D perhaps TRBD1 (6 bases). CDR1 and CDR2 from the germline V gene are MNHNS and SASEGT. V was shortened by 2 bases and J by 5 bases, with 12 bases between the two germline ends. This CDR3 contains 15 residues. CDR3 protein: CASSEKRDTNEKLFF. The CDR3 nucleotides are TGTGCCAGCAGTGAAAAACGGGACACGAATGAAAAACTGTTTTTT.

The chain has TRBV19 and TRBJ1-5; D possibly corresponds to TRBD1 (5 bases). V was shortened by 5 bases and J by 9 bases, with 14 bases between the two germline ends. This CDR3 is 13 amino acids long. Germline CDR1 and CDR2: LNHDA and SQIVND (reference sequence). CDR3 nucleotide sequence: TGTGCCAGTAGTTCTAATACAGGCCTGCCCCAGCATTTT. Protein sequence: CASSSNTGLPQHF.

This chain links TRBV28 with TRBJ2-2, with D uncertain. This CDR3 comprises 11 residues. CDR1 is MDHEN, CDR2 SYDVKM, per germline. V was pared by 3 bases and J by 7 bases, with 3 bases between. The CDR3 protein is CASSFVGELFF. CDR3 sequence (DNA): TGTGCCAGCAGTTTCGTCGGGGAGCTGTTTTTT.

The chain couples TRBV6-5 to TRBJ1-1; no clear D gene. Trimming shortened V by 6 bases and J by 5 bases, and 10 bases separated the two germline ends. Germline V CDR1 and CDR2: MNHEY, SVGAGI. This CDR3 contains 12 residues. The CDR3 sequence: CASSRLGTEAFF. The CDR3 nucleotides are TGTGCCAGCAGCCGCCTAGGAACTGAAGCTTTCTTT.

CDR3 in DNA: TGTGCCAGCAGCTTAGGCCCGGGCCCCGGGGATCAGCCCCAGCATTTT. Amino acids: CASSLGPGPGDQPQHF. The V and J genes are TRBV7-8 and TRBJ1-5, with no clear D. The CDR3 contains 16 residues. Trimming removed 1 base from V and 5 bases from J, with 15 bases in between. Germline V lookup: CDR1 SGHVS, CDR2 FQNEAQ.

The chain is built from TRBV13 and TRBJ1-4, with a tentative D call TRBD1 (6 bases). Germline V gives CDR1 PRHDT, CDR2 FYEKMQ (reference sequence). The CDR3 is 13 amino acids. V was cut by 7 bases and J by 4 bases, with 10 bases left in between. The CDR3 DNA reads TGTGCCAGCAAGGACAGATTTAATGAAAAACTGTTTTTT. Protein sequence: CASKDRFNEKLFF.

This chain links TRBV7-9 with TRBJ2-1; D possibly corresponds to TRBD2 (6 bases). V dropped 1 base and J dropped 4 bases, with 11 bases sitting between them. CDR1 SEHNR and CDR2 FQNEAQ come from the germline V gene (reference sequence). The CDR3 is 15 amino acids. For the CDR3, the DNA is TGTGCCAGCAGCTTAGTTGGGACTTCTTACAATGAGCAGTTCTTC. This translates into CASSLVGTSYNEQFF.

V and J are TRBV6-6 and TRBJ1-5; tentatively, D is TRBD1 (6 bases). This CDR3 region has 15 residues. V was clipped by 6 bases and J by 0 bases, with 12 bases between them. Germline V gives CDR1 MNHNY, CDR2 SVGAGI (reference sequence). The CDR3 nucleotides are TGTGCCAGCAGCCAACAGGGTCCTAGCAATCAGCCCCAGCATTTT. Amino acid sequence: CASSQQGPSNQPQHF.

This clone showed up just once. This chain's CDR3 is CSVELGLSDPAYGYTF. As DNA, the CDR3 is TGCAGCGTTGAACTGGGACTTTCGGACCCAGCCTATGGCTACACCTTC. This chain joins TRBV29-1 and TRBJ1-2; D possibly corresponds to TRBD1 (5 bases). In germline, CDR1 is SQVTM, CDR2 ANQGSEA. The length of the CDR3 is 16 residues. V was cut by 2 bases and J by 4 bases, with 20 bases left in between.

The CDR3: CASSPGQGFNQPQHF. CDR3 nucleotides: TGTGCCAGTAGTCCGGGACAGGGGTTCAATCAGCCCCAGCATTTT. The chain joins TRBV19 to TRBJ1-5, with 10 bases that match TRBD1. Germline loops: CDR1 LNHDA, CDR2 SQIVND (reference sequence). The CDR3 contains 15 residues. V shed 5 bases and J 3 bases; nucleotides not matched to a gene: 4.

The chain carries TRBV11-2 and TRBJ2-7, with 15 bases matching TRBD2. CDR1 is SGHAT, CDR2 FQNNGV, per germline. CDR3 length: 17 residues. The trim removed 4 bases at V and 6 bases at J, leaving 10 bases unmatched. The CDR3 loop is CASSSGRPGLAGGEQYF. CDR3 sequence (DNA): TGTGCCAGCAGCTCCGGCCGTCCGGGACTAGCGGGAGGCGAGCAGTACTTC.

The chain couples TRBV2 to TRBJ2-2; 7 bases line up with TRBD2. This CDR3 has 14 amino acids. Unmatched junction bases numbered 4, after V lost 7 bases and J lost 2 bases. Germline V CDR1 and CDR2: SNHLY, FYNNEI. The CDR3 protein is CASTSGTNTGELFF. In DNA form, the CDR3 reads TGTGCCAGCACTAGCGGAACTAACACCGGGGAGCTGTTTTTT.

In its sample, this clone was seen a few times. This chain links TRBV5-1 with TRBJ2-5, with 10 bases that match TRBD1. The CDR3 runs 15 residues. V lost 4 bases to trimming and J lost 5 bases; unmatched junction nucleotides: 8. The germline CDR1 and CDR2 sequences are SGHRS and YFSETQ. The CDR3 here is CASSTGTGAGETQYF. The CDR3 coding sequence is TGCGCCAGCAGCACTGGGACAGGGGCGGGTGAGACCCAGTACTTC. Drawing the rest from reference TRBV5-1 and TRBJ2-5, the complete variable domain is KAGVTQTPRYLIKTRGQQVTLSCSPISGHRSVSWYQQTPGQGLQFLFEYFSETQRNKGNFPGRFSGRQFSNSRSEMNVSTLELGDSALYLCASSTGTGAGETQYFGPGTRLLVL.